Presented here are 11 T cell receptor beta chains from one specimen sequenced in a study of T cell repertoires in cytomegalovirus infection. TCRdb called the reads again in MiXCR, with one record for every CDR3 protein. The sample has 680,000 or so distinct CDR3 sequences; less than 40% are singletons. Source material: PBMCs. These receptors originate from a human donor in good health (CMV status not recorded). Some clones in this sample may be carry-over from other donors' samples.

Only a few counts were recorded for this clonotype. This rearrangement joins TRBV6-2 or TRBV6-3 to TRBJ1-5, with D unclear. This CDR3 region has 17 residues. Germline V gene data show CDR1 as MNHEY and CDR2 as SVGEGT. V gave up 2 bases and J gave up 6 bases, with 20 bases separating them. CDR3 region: CASSYPGILGLGQPQHF. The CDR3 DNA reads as TGTGCCAGCAGTTACCCCGGAATACTTGGTTTAGGTCAGCCCCAGCATTTT.

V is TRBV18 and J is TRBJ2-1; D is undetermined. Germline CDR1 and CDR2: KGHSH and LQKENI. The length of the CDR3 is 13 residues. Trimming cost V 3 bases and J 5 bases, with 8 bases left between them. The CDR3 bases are TGTGCCAGCTCACCGGGAACCCACAATGAGCAGTTCTTC. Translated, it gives CASSPGTHNEQFF.

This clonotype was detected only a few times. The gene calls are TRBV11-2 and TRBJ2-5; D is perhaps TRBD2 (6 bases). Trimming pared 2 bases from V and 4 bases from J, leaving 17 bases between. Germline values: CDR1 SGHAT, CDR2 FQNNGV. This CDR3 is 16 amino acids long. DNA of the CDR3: TGTGCCAGCAGCTTAAGGGTTACGGGAGCTTCAGAGACCCAGTACTTC. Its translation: CASSLRVTGASETQYF.

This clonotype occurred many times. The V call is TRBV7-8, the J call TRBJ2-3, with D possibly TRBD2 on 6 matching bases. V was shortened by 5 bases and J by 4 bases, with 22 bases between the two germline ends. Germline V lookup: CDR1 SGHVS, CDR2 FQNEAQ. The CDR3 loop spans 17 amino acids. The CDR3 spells CASSQTAGKTYSDTQYF. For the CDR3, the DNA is TGTGCCAGCAGCCAAACGGCGGGGAAAACCTACTCAGATACGCAGTATTTT.

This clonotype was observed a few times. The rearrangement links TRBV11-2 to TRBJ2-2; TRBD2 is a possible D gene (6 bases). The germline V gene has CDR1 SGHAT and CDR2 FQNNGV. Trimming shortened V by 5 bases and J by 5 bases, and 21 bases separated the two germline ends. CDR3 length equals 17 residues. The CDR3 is CASSHSPLGRLTGELFF. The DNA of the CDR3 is TGTGCCAGCAGCCATAGCCCCCTAGGGAGGTTGACCGGGGAGCTGTTTTTT. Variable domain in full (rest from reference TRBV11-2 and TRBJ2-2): EAGVAQSPRYKIIEKRQSVAFWCNPISGHATLYWYQQILGQGPKLLIQFQNNGVVDDSQLPKDRFSAERLKGVDSTLKIQPAKLEDSAVYLCASSHSPLGRLTGELFFGEGSRLTVL.

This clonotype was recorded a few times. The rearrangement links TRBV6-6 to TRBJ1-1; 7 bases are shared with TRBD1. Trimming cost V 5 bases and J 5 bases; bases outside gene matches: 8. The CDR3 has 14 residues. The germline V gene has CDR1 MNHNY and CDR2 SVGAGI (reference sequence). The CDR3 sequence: CASSPRGIETEAFF. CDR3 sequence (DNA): TGTGCCAGCAGTCCCAGGGGGATCGAGACTGAAGCTTTCTTT.

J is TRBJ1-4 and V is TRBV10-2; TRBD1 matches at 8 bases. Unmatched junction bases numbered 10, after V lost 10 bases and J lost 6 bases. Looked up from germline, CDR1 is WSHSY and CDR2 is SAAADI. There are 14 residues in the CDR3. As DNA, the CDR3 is TGCGCCACCGTCGACAGGGGACGGGATGAAAAACTGTTTTTT. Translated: CATVDRGRDEKLFF.

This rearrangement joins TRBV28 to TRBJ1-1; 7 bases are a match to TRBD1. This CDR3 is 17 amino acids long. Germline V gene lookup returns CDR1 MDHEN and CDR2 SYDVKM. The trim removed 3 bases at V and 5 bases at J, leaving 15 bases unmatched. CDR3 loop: CASSFLGTALRGTEAFF. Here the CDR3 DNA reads TGTGCCAGCAGTTTCCTCGGGACAGCGCTCAGGGGGACTGAAGCTTTCTTT. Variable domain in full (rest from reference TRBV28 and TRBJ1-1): DVKVTQSSRYLVKRTGEKVFLECVQDMDHENMFWYRQDPGLGLRLIYFSYDVKMKEKGDIPEGYSVSREKKERFSLILESASTNQTSMYLCASSFLGTALRGTEAFFGQGTRLTVV.

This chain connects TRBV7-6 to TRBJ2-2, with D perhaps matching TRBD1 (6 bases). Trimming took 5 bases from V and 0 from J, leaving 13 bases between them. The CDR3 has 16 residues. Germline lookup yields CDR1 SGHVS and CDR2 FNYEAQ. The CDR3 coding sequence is TGTGCCAGCAGCCACCGTCAGGGGCCGAACACCGGGGAGCTGTTTTTT. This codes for CASSHRQGPNTGELFF. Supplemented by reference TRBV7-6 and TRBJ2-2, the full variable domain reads GAGVSQSPRYKVTKRGQDVALRCDPISGHVSLYWYRQALGQGPEFLTYFNYEAQQDKSGLPNDRFSAERPEGSISTLTIQRTEQRDSAMYRCASSHRQGPNTGELFFGEGSRLTVL.

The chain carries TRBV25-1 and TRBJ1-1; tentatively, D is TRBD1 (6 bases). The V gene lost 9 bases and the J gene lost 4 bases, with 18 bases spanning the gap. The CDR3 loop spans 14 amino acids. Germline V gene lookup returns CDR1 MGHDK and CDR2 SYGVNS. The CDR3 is CARREGRGSTEAFF. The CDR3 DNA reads TGTGCCAGGCGTGAAGGAAGGGGGAGCACTGAAGCTTTCTTT. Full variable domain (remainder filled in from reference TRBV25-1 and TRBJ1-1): EADIYQTPRYLVIGTGKKITLECSQTMGHDKMYWYQQDPGMELHLIHYSYGVNSTEKGDLSSESTVSRIRTEHFPLTLESARPSHTSQYLCARREGRGSTEAFFGQGTRLTVV.

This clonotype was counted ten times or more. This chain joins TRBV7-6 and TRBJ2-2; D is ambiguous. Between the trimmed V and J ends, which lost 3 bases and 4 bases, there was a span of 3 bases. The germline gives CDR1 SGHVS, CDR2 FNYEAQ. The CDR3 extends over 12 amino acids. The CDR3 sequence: CASSLITGELFF. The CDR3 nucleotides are TGTGCCAGCAGCTTGATCACCGGGGAGCTGTTTTTT.